Listed here are 29 T cell receptor beta chains from one sample, sequenced in a study of CD8 T cells in ankylosing spondylitis. TCRdb used MiXCR to reprocess the 5' RACE reads, holding one entry per CDR3 protein. Of 220,000 or so distinct CDR3 sequences detected, approximately 16% appear once; the ten largest clones hold under 45%. Their specific antigens are unknown. The study, taken as a whole, reports: Ankylosing spondylitis blood appeared to be characterized by a TCR beta motif of several highly homologous variants.

Material for sequencing was blood, either unsorted or a sorted T cell fraction (not recorded which). The source of these receptors is a male donor with ankylosing spondylitis.

This clonotype was seen a few times. V and J are TRBV2 and TRBJ2-1; D is unclear. The germline V gene encodes CDR1 SNHLY and CDR2 FYNNEI. V shed 4 bases and J shed 14 bases, with 12 bases lying between them. The CDR3 covers 11 residues. The CDR3: CASSVDPEKFF. The DNA for the CDR3 is TGTGCCAGCAGTGTGGACCCGGAGAAGTTCTTC.

The chain employs TRBV4-3 and TRBJ2-7, with D perhaps TRBD1 (5 bases). The CDR3 extends over 15 amino acids. CDR1 and CDR2 (germline): LGHNA, YSLEER. Trimming shortened V by 0 bases and J by 3 bases, and 12 bases separated the two germline ends. CDR3 residues: CASSQDPQGYYEQYF. The CDR3 DNA is TGCGCCAGCAGCCAAGATCCCCAGGGATACTACGAGCAGTACTTC.

This clonotype has a handful of counts. The V and J genes are TRBV27 and TRBJ2-5, with 11 bases aligning to TRBD2. Germline V gene data show CDR1 as MNHEY and CDR2 as SMNVEV (reference sequence). Trimming cost V 4 bases and J 6 bases; bases outside gene matches: 10. The CDR3 covers 16 residues. The CDR3, as DNA: TGTGCCAGCAGTTCGACCGTTAGCGGGGGGGTCCAGACCCAGTACTTC. It translates to CASSSTVSGGVQTQYF.

Ten or more counts support this clonotype. The chain recombines TRBV12-3 or TRBV12-4 with TRBJ2-7; D not certain. The length of the CDR3 is 11 residues. Trimming took off 3 bases at V and 4 bases at J, with 4 bases between the two ends. CDR3 bases: TGTGCCAGCAGTTTTGGTTACGAGCAGTACTTC. It encodes CASSFGYEQYF.

CDR3 in DNA: TGTGCCACCAGCAGAGATATCCCCGCGGGAATCACAGATACGCAGTATTTT. Amino acid sequence: CATSRDIPAGITDTQYF. The rearrangement links TRBV15 to TRBJ2-3; tentative D call: TRBD2 (6 bases). Germline loops: CDR1 LNHNV, CDR2 YYDKDF (reference sequence). V gave up 0 bases and J gave up 2 bases, with 15 bases separating them. This CDR3 spans 17 amino acids.

The chain links TRBV28 to TRBJ2-1; a possible D gene is TRBD1 (5 bases). CDR3 length: 15 amino acids. The germline V gene has CDR1 MDHEN and CDR2 SYDVKM. The ends were cut back, 4 bases at V and 7 bases at J, with 17 bases in the middle. CDR3 DNA: TGTGCCAGCAGTTCCCCCAGCCACCAGGGTAATGAGCAGTTCTTC. It specifies CASSSPSHQGNEQFF.

The sample holds a few counts of this clonotype. The chain employs TRBV7-8 and TRBJ1-1, with a possible D match to TRBD1 (6 bases). V lost 1 base and J lost 6, with 21 bases in between. CDR3 length: 17 amino acids. Germline loops: CDR1 SGHVS, CDR2 FQNEAQ. The CDR3 DNA reads TGTGCCAGCAGCTTAGTCCGAAACAGGGTACAAACAGCTGAAGCTTTCTTT. This translates into CASSLVRNRVQTAEAFF.

The table lists this clonotype with a few counts. J is TRBJ2-1 and V is TRBV5-8; D not resolved. V was cut by 3 bases and J by 8 bases, with 12 bases left in between. Germline V gives CDR1 SGHTS, CDR2 YDEGEE. This CDR3 region has 13 residues. The CDR3 loop is CASSYELGYEQFF. The CDR3 nucleotides are TGTGCCAGCAGCTATGAACTGGGGTATGAGCAGTTCTTC.

This clonotype was observed a handful of times. V and J are TRBV24-1 and TRBJ2-1, with 9 bases fitting TRBD1. The V segment lost 5 bases and the J segment 8 bases; nucleotides outside the gene matches: 6. The CDR3 runs to 14 residues. Germline CDR1 KGHDR, CDR2 SFDVKD. In DNA form, the CDR3 reads TGTGCCACCAGTGTACAGGGGGCGCAGGATGAGCAGTTCTTC. It translates to CATSVQGAQDEQFF.

The rearrangement uses TRBV13 and TRBJ2-2; TRBD2 matches at 8 bases. The CDR3 sequence is 18 residues long. Trimming cost V 5 bases and J 0 bases; bases outside gene matches: 11. Germline-derived CDR1 and CDR2 are PRHDT and FYEKMQ (reference sequence). In DNA form, the CDR3 reads TGTGCCAGCAGCCTAAGCTTACTAGCGGTCGCGAACACCGGGGAGCTGTTTTTT. It translates to CASSLSLLAVANTGELFF.

This clonotype was counted a few times. The chain uses TRBV27 and TRBJ2-3, with 8 bases fitting TRBD1. CDR3 length: 14 amino acids. V gave up 5 bases and J gave up 6 bases; unmatched junction bases: 7. Looked up from germline, CDR1 is MNHEY and CDR2 is SMNVEV (reference sequence). CDR3 nucleotide sequence: TGTGCCAGCAGTCCTCCGGACAGGGCCGATACGCAGTATTTT. Translated: CASSPPDRADTQYF.

This clonotype appeared a few times. J is TRBJ1-3 and V is TRBV7-9; TRBD1 aligns across 9 bases. The CDR3 runs 15 residues. V gave up 5 bases and J gave up 2 bases; unmatched junction bases: 4. Germline V lookup: CDR1 SEHNR, CDR2 FQNEAQ (reference sequence). The CDR3 DNA reads as TGTGCCAGCAGCGAGGGGACAGGGCCTGGAAACACCATATATTTT. Translating gives CASSEGTGPGNTIYF. Combining the CDR3 with reference TRBV7-9 and TRBJ1-3 gives the whole variable domain DTGVSQNPRHKITKRGQNVTFRCDPISEHNRLYWYRQTLGQGPEFLTYFQNEAQLEKSRLLSDRFSAERPKGSFSTLEIQRTEQGDSAMYLCASSEGTGPGNTIYFGEGSWLTVV.

This chain links TRBV11-2 with TRBJ2-7, with no clear D. V lost 1 base and J 4 bases, leaving 11 bases between the germline ends. Germline lookup yields CDR1 SGHAT and CDR2 FQNNGV. The CDR3 length is 14 residues. The CDR3 loop reads CASSLVEQPYEQYF. The CDR3 DNA reads as TGTGCCAGCAGCTTAGTTGAACAGCCTTACGAGCAGTACTTC.

This rearrangement joins TRBV28 to TRBJ2-5; 7 bases match TRBD2. Losses at the gene ends were 5 bases for V and 3 bases for J; bases not matched to a gene: 9. The CDR3 runs 15 residues. In germline, CDR1 is MDHEN, CDR2 SYDVKM. The CDR3 bases are TGTGCCAGCAGTCCCCGAACTAGCGAGAAAGAGACCCAGTACTTC. Residues: CASSPRTSEKETQYF.

This chain links TRBV7-8 with TRBJ1-2, with 7 bases identical to TRBD1. This CDR3 contains 15 residues. CDR1 is SGHVS, CDR2 FQNEAQ, per germline. V lost 1 base, J lost 4 bases, and 6 bases stayed unmatched. CDR3 coding DNA: TGTGCCAGCAGCTTAGGGGACAGTTCCCCCTATGGCTACACCTTC. This sequence encodes CASSLGDSSPYGYTF.

The DNA of the CDR3 is TGTGCCTGGAGTGTAGGGGACGACTACGAGCAGTACTTC. Translating it yields CAWSVGDDYEQYF. V and J are TRBV30 and TRBJ2-7, with D tentatively TRBD1 or TRBD2 (5 bases each). The V gene lost 0 bases and the J gene lost 3 bases, with 9 bases spanning the gap. This CDR3 comprises 13 residues. CDR1 and CDR2 from the germline V gene are GTSNPN and SVGIG (reference sequence).

The chain uses TRBV4-1 and TRBJ2-7; TRBD1 matches 8 bases. V was pared by 3 bases and J by 3 bases, with 10 bases of the junction left unmatched. The CDR3 has 16 amino acids. Germline lookup yields CDR1 MGHRA and CDR2 YSYEKL. CDR3 in DNA: TGCGCCAGCAGCCAGCCCAGGGACAGGCAGGACTACGAGCAGTACTTC. It yields the protein CASSQPRDRQDYEQYF.

This clonotype appeared a few times. The rearrangement links TRBV4-1 to TRBJ1-1, with 8 bases aligning to TRBD1. The V gene's germline CDR1 is MGHRA and CDR2 YSYEKL. V was clipped by 0 bases and J by 3 bases; unmatched bases: 9. The CDR3 contains 17 residues. The CDR3 protein is CASSQEGQGAFHTEAFF. The CDR3, as DNA: TGCGCCAGCAGCCAAGAGGGGCAGGGGGCATTCCACACTGAAGCTTTCTTT.

The chain employs TRBV6-1 and TRBJ1-2, with TRBD1 as a possible D gene (5 bases). There are 11 residues in the CDR3. The V gene's germline CDR1 is MNHNS and CDR2 SASEGT. Between the trimmed V and J ends, which lost 11 bases and 4 bases, there was a span of 11 bases. CDR3 coding DNA: TGTGCCGCGGACACCGCCTATGGCTACACCTTC. Residues: CAADTAYGYTF.

The V gene is TRBV28, the J gene TRBJ2-5; 9 nucleotides match TRBD1. The germline V gene encodes CDR1 MDHEN and CDR2 SYDVKM. The junction had 8 bases not matched to a gene; V was cut back by 4 bases and J by 5 bases. The CDR3 loop spans 15 amino acids. The CDR3 is CASSSGTGWDETQYF. The DNA for the CDR3 is TGTGCCAGCAGTTCCGGGACAGGGTGGGACGAGACCCAGTACTTC.

This clonotype was seen a handful of times. Germline is not matched at one junction end, which may reflect a read error. This sequence joins TRBV20-1 and TRBJ2-5; 7 bases are shared with TRBD2. CDR1 DFQATT and CDR2 SNEGSKA come from the germline V gene (reference sequence). The CDR3 runs to 16 residues. The CDR3 is CSARDERGPGQETQYF. As DNA, the CDR3 is TGCAGTGCTCGAGACGAGCGGGGACCCGGCCAAGAGACCCAGTACTTC.

The chain carries TRBV20-1 and TRBJ2-7; no reliable D call. CDR1 is DFQATT, CDR2 SNEGSKA, per germline (reference sequence). The CDR3 loop spans 13 amino acids. Trimming shortened V by 0 bases and J by 3 bases, and 9 bases separated the two germline ends. CDR3 sequence: CSARDLAHYEQYF. The DNA of the CDR3 is TGCAGTGCTAGAGATCTGGCTCACTACGAGCAGTACTTC.

This clonotype was recorded a few times. The chain is built from TRBV27 and TRBJ2-7; 11 nucleotides match TRBD2. This CDR3 has 15 residues. V lost 0 bases and J lost 2; bases outside the gene matches: 0. CDR1 is MNHEY, CDR2 SMNVEV, per germline (reference sequence). CDR3 residues: CASSLSTSGAYEQYF. As DNA, the CDR3 is TGTGCCAGCAGTTTATCGACTAGCGGGGCCTACGAGCAGTACTTC.

The table lists this clonotype with a few counts. This sequence joins TRBV9 and TRBJ2-7; the D call may be TRBD1 or TRBD2 (5 bases each). Germline lookup yields CDR1 SGDLS and CDR2 YYNGEE. The CDR3 consists of 14 residues. Trimming removed 0 bases from V and 6 bases from J, with 13 bases in between. The CDR3 nucleotides are TGTGCCAGCAGCGTAGATGGGACGAAGAGCGAGCAGTACTTC. It yields the protein CASSVDGTKSEQYF.

In its sample, this clonotype was seen many times. The chain recombines TRBV20-1 with TRBJ1-1; D not certain. CDR1 DFQATT and CDR2 SNEGSKA come from the germline V gene (reference sequence). The length of the CDR3 is 12 residues. V was trimmed by 4 bases and J by 1 base, leaving 7 bases between them. The CDR3 DNA reads TGCAGTGCTACTTTCCCGAACACTGAAGCTTTCTTT. Encoded protein: CSATFPNTEAFF.

The gene calls are TRBV27 and TRBJ2-7; 8 bases line up with TRBD1. V was clipped by 6 bases and J by 0 bases; unmatched bases: 4. The V gene's germline CDR1 is MNHEY and CDR2 SMNVEV (reference sequence). The CDR3 extends over 14 amino acids. CDR3 sequence reads: CASRPDRGSYEQYF. CDR3 in DNA: TGTGCCAGCAGGCCAGACAGGGGCTCCTACGAGCAGTACTTC.

This clonotype was counted many times. The CDR3 DNA sequence: TGTGCCAGCAGTGACACAAACACCGGGGAGCTGTTTTTT. As protein: CASSDTNTGELFF. The chain has TRBV2 and TRBJ2-2; no clear D gene. Per germline, CDR1 SNHLY and CDR2 FYNNEI. The germline V and J ends were trimmed by 3 bases and 2 bases, with 4 bases remaining between them. The CDR3 sequence is 13 residues long. Full variable domain (rest looked up from reference TRBV2 and TRBJ2-2): EPEVTQTPSHQVTQMGQEVILRCVPISNHLYFYWYRQILGQKVEFLVSFYNNEISEKSEIFDDQFSVERPDGSNFTLKIRSTKLEDSAMYFCASSDTNTGELFFGEGSRLTVL.

The gene calls are TRBV29-1 and TRBJ2-5; the match to TRBD2 covers 8 bases. CDR3 length equals 14 residues. CDR1 is SQVTM and CDR2 is ANQGSEA in the germline V gene. V lost 6 bases to trimming and J lost 0 bases; unmatched junction nucleotides: 6. CDR3 in amino acids: CSVAGGEYQETQYF. CDR3 sequence (DNA): TGCAGCGTGGCCGGGGGGGAGTACCAAGAGACCCAGTACTTC. Full variable domain (remainder filled in from reference TRBV29-1 and TRBJ2-5): SAVISQKPSRDICQRGTSLTIQCQVDSQVTMMFWYRQQPGQSLTLIATANQGSEATYESGFVIDKFPISRPNLTFSTLTVSNMSPEDSSIYLCSVAGGEYQETQYFGPGTRLLVL.

This clonotype was picked up a small number of times. J is TRBJ2-3 and V is TRBV5-4; possibly TRBD2 for D (7 bases). Looked up from germline, CDR1 is SGHNT and CDR2 is YYREEE (reference sequence). V was shortened by 1 base and J by 0 bases, with 12 bases between the two germline ends. This CDR3 region has 16 residues. The CDR3 sequence is CASSLLGGASTDTQYF. The CDR3, as DNA: TGTGCCAGCAGCTTGTTAGGGGGGGCTAGCACAGATACGCAGTATTTT.